This entry lists 3 T cell receptor beta chains sequenced from one sample in a study of T cell repertoires in cytomegalovirus infection. A single record per CDR3 protein comes from TCRdb applying MiXCR to the reads. The sample lists approximately 730,000 distinct CDR3 sequences; around 32% were seen once. These TCRs' antigens remain unknown. The specimen was cultured PBMCs, collected from culture after CMV antigen stimulation. Source of these receptors: a human donor in good health (CMV status not recorded). Some clones in this sample may be carry-over from other donors' samples.

The CDR3 sequence is CASSFEQGARSPLHF. CDR3 DNA: TGTGCCAGCAGCTTCGAACAGGGGGCTAGGTCACCCCTCCACTTT. The V gene is TRBV7-9, the J gene TRBJ1-6; 9 bases match TRBD1. Germline CDR1 reads SEHNR; CDR2 reads FQNEAQ (reference sequence). CDR3 length: 15 residues. V lost 3 bases, J lost 10 bases, and 7 bases stayed unmatched.

This sequence joins TRBV11-2 and TRBJ2-7, with 7 bases fitting TRBD2. The junction had 11 bases not matched to a gene; V was cut back by 3 bases and J by 0 bases. Germline CDR1 SGHAT, CDR2 FQNNGV. This CDR3 has 17 amino acids. The CDR3 reads CASSFGRVGGVSYEQYF. CDR3 DNA sequence: TGTGCCAGCAGCTTCGGAAGAGTGGGAGGGGTCTCCTACGAGCAGTACTTC.

This clonotype showed up many times. The chain combines TRBV7-2 with TRBJ2-7; D is perhaps TRBD2 (6 bases). With 6 bases removed from V and 4 bases from J, the gap between germline ends came to 19 bases. The CDR3 runs 15 residues. Germline V CDR1 and CDR2: SGHTA, FQGNSA. The CDR3 coding sequence is TGTGCCAGCAGTATGCGAACTAGCCTAGGGTACGAGCAGTACTTC. Translating gives CASSMRTSLGYEQYF.